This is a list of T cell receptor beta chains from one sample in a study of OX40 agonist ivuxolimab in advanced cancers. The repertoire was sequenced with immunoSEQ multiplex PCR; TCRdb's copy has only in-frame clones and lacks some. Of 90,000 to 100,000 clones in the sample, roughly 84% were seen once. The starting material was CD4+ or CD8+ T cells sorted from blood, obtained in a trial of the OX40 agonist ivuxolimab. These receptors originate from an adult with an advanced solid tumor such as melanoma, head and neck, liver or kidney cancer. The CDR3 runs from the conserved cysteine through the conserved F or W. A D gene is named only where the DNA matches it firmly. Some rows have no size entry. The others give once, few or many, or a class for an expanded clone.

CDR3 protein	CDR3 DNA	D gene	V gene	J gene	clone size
CASSSTSGRGTGELFF	TGTGCCAGTAGTAGTACTAGCGGGAGAGGCACCGGGGAGCTGTTTTTT	TRBD2	TRBV19	TRBJ2-2	.
CASSLYRASLYEQYF	TGTGCCAGCAGCTTGTACAGAGCCTCCCTTTACGAGCAGTACTTC	.	TRBV5-8	TRBJ2-7	.
CASSSRDVTYEQYF	TGTGCCAGCAGCTCCCGGGACGTAACCTACGAGCAGTACTTC	.	TRBV11-3	TRBJ2-7	few
CASRLSSAPPRTQYF	TGTGCCAGCAGACTTTCTAGCGCTCCCCCCCGGACCCAGTACTTC	.	TRBV6-1	TRBJ2-5	.
CASSLTVGNTGELFF	TGCGCCAGCAGCTTGACAGTAGGGAACACCGGGGAGCTGTTTTTT	.	TRBV5-1	TRBJ2-2	.
CAISDSGTGEPSSYEQYF	TGTGCCATCAGTGATTCCGGGACAGGGGAACCCTCATCCTACGAGCAGTACTTC	TRBD1	TRBV10-3	TRBJ2-7	few
CASSPRTSLISLSYNERQFF	TGTGCCAGCAGCCCACGAACGAGCTTAATTTCCCTATCCTACAATGAGCGGCAGTTCTTC	.	TRBV7-6	TRBJ2-1	.
CASSQRQGAYEQYF	TGCGCCAGCAGCCAGAGACAGGGGGCGTACGAGCAGTACTTC	TRBD1	TRBV4-3	TRBJ2-7	.
CASSSKEEQYF	TGTGCCAGCAGCTCCAAGGAAGAGCAGTACTTC	.	TRBV13	TRBJ2-7	.
CASRTGWHEQYF	TGTGCCAGCAGGACAGGGTGGCACGAGCAGTACTTC	TRBD1	TRBV27	TRBJ2-7	.
CASRYDRLPNQPQHF	TGTGCCAGCAGGTATGACAGGCTTCCGAATCAGCCCCAGCATTTT	.	TRBV28	TRBJ1-5	.
CASSFGRVGTQYF	TGTGCCAGCAGCTTCGGGAGGGTGGGTACGCAGTATTTT	TRBD2	TRBV11-2	TRBJ2-3	.
CASSDSEEQYF	TGCGCCAGCAGCGACTCGGAGGAGCAGTACTTC	.	TRBV10-1	TRBJ2-7	.
CSVEDSGKTYNEQFF	TGCAGCGTTGAAGATAGCGGAAAAACCTACAATGAGCAGTTCTTC	.	TRBV29-1	TRBJ2-1	.
CASSLGDEETQYF	TGTGCTAGCAGCTTGGGAGATGAAGAGACCCAGTACTTC	.	TRBV7-7	TRBJ2-5	.
CASSKVTSGYNEQFF	TGTGCCAGCAGCAAAGTGACTAGCGGGTACAATGAGCAGTTCTTC	.	TRBV21-1	TRBJ2-1	.
CASSPGRNQPQHF	TGTGCCAGCTCACCAGGCCGTAATCAGCCCCAGCATTTT	.	TRBV18	TRBJ1-5	few
CASSAHERETTDTQYF	TGTGCCAGCAGCGCCCATGAGCGGGAGACCACAGATACGCAGTATTTT	TRBD2	TRBV6-4	TRBJ2-3	.
CASSLLNRVSYEQYF	TGTGCCAGCAGTTTACTGAACAGGGTTTCCTACGAGCAGTACTTC	.	TRBV28	TRBJ2-7	.
CASSRGGVGNTIYF	TGTGCCAGCAGTCGGGGGGGCGTTGGAAACACCATATATTTT	.	TRBV6-6	TRBJ1-3	.
CASSLRFGSYNEQFF	TGTGCCAGCAGTTTGCGCTTTGGCAGCTACAATGAGCAGTTCTTC	.	TRBV28	TRBJ2-1	.
CASSIFNSGSETQYF	TGTGCCAGTAGTATCTTCAATTCCGGCTCCGAGACCCAGTACTTC	.	TRBV19	TRBJ2-5	.
CASSRSGLADTDTQYF	TGTGCCAGCAGTCGTTCGGGACTAGCGGACACAGATACGCAGTATTTT	TRBD2	TRBV7-9	TRBJ2-3	.
CASSGIYEQYF	TGTGCCAGCAGCGGGATTTACGAGCAGTACTTC	.	TRBV7-2	TRBJ2-7	.
CASRPTGGGDTIYF	TGTGCCAGCAGACCGACAGGGGGGGGTGACACCATATATTTT	TRBD1	TRBV6-6	TRBJ1-3	.
CASSTQTDTGELFF	TGCGCCAGCAGCACCCAGACCGACACCGGGGAGCTGTTTTTT	.	TRBV5-1	TRBJ2-2	.
CASSLEGGLNYGYTF	TGTGCCAGCAGCTTAGAGGGGGGTCTAAACTATGGCTACACCTTC	.	TRBV7-8	TRBJ1-2	.
CASGGLAANNEQFF	TGTGCCAGCGGGGGGCTAGCGGCCAACAATGAGCAGTTCTTC	.	TRBV27	TRBJ2-1	.
CASRDRNYGYTF	TGTGCCAGTAGGGACAGGAACTATGGCTACACCTTC	TRBD1	TRBV19	TRBJ1-2	few
CASRPPGGTGELFF	TGCGCCAGCAGGCCCCCCGGGGGCACCGGGGAGCTGTTTTTT	.	TRBV5-1	TRBJ2-2	.
CASTLGRAGGPGGDTQYF	TGTGCCAGCACCCTGGGACGGGCGGGAGGGCCAGGAGGAGATACGCAGTATTTT	TRBD2	TRBV7-3	TRBJ2-3	.
CASSSGQGWQPQHF	TGTGCCAGCAGTTCTGGACAGGGATGGCAGCCCCAGCATTTT	TRBD1	TRBV6-6	TRBJ1-5	once
CASKFGSGANVLTF	TGTGCCAGCAAATTTGGATCTGGGGCCAACGTCCTGACTTTC	.	TRBV2	TRBJ2-6	.
CASRFPGMYEQFF	TGTGCCAGCAGATTTCCGGGGATGTATGAGCAGTTCTTC	.	TRBV7-2	TRBJ2-1	.
CASSTRTGVGNEQFF	TGTGCCAGCAGCACGCGGACAGGGGTTGGGAATGAGCAGTTCTTC	TRBD1	TRBV7-3	TRBJ2-1	.
CASSSQGLAGGTQYF	TGTGCCAGCAGTTCCCAGGGACTAGCGGGAGGTACGCAGTATTTT	TRBD2	TRBV28	TRBJ2-3	.
CASSLVLAGPSAEAFF	TGCGCCAGCAGCTTGGTTTTGGCTGGGCCCAGCGCGGAAGCTTTCTTT	.	TRBV5-1	TRBJ1-1	once